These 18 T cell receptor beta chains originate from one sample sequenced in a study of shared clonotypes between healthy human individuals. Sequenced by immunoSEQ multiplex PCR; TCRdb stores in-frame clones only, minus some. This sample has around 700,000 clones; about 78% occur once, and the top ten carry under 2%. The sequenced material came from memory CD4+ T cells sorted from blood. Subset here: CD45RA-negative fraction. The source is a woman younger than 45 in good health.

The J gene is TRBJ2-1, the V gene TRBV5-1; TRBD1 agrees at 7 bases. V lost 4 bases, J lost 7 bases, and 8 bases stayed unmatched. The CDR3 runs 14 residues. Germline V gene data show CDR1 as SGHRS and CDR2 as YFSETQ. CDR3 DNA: TGCGCCAGCAGCCTGGGGACAGTCGGGAATGAGCAGTTCTTC. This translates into CASSLGTVGNEQFF.

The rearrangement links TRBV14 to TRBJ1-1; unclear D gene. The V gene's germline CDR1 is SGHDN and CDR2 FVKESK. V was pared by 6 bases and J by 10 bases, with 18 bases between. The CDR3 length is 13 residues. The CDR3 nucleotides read TGTGCCAGCAGTCCGGACTCAATAGGAGGAGCTTTCTTT. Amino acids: CASSPDSIGGAFF.

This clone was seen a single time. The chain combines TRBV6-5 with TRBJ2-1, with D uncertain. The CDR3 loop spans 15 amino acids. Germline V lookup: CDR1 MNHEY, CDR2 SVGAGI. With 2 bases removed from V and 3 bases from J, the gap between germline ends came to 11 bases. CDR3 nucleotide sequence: TGTGCCAGCAGTTACAAAGCTCCCCTCTACAATGAGCAGTTCTTC. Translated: CASSYKAPLYNEQFF.

CDR3 nucleotide sequence: TGTGCCAGCAGTTTTGGAGTACGAGGACTAGCGGAAAAATCCTACAATGAGCAGTTCTTC. Translated: CASSFGVRGLAEKSYNEQFF. V and J are TRBV27 and TRBJ2-1; 10 positions match TRBD2. Germline V gives CDR1 MNHEY, CDR2 SMNVEV (reference sequence). The CDR3 contains 20 residues. V shed 3 bases and J 1 base; nucleotides not matched to a gene: 15.

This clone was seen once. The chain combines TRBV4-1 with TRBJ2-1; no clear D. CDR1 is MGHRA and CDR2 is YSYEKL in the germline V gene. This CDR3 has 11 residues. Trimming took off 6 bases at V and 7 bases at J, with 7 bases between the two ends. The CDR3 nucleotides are TGCGCCAGCAGAGGATGGAATGAGCAGTTCTTC. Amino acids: CASRGWNEQFF.

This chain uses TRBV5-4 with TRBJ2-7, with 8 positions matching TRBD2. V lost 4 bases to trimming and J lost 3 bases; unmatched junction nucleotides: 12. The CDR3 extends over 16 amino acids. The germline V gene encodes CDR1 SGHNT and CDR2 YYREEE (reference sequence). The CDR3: CASSPRTGLGFYEQYF. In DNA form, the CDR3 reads TGTGCCAGCAGCCCACGCACGGGACTAGGTTTCTACGAGCAGTACTTC. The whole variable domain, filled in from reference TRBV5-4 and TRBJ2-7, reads ETGVTQSPTHLIKTRGQQVTLRCSSQSGHNTVSWYQQALGQGPQFIFQYYREEENGRGNFPPRFSGLQFPNYSSELNVNALELDDSALYLCASSPRTGLGFYEQYFGPGTRLTVT.

The CDR3 DNA is TGCGCCAGCAGTTTCGACAGATTAGAGACCCAGTACTTC. This codes for CASSFDRLETQYF. The genes are TRBV5-1 and TRBJ2-5, with TRBD1 as a possible D gene (5 bases). V gave up 5 bases and J gave up 4 bases, with 12 bases separating them. The CDR3 totals 13 residues. Germline V gene lookup returns CDR1 SGHRS and CDR2 YFSETQ.

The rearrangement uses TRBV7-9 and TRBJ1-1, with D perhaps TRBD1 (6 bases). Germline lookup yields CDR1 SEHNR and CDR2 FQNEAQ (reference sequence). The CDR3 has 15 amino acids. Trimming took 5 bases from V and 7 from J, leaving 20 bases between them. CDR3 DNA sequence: TGTGCCAGCAGCCCATACTCCGGGACAAGAGATGAAGCTTTCTTT. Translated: CASSPYSGTRDEAFF. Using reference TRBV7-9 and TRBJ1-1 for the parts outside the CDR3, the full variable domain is DTGVSQNPRHKITKRGQNVTFRCDPISEHNRLYWYRQTLGQGPEFLTYFQNEAQLEKSRLLSDRFSAERPKGSFSTLEIQRTEQGDSAMYLCASSPYSGTRDEAFFGQGTRLTVV.

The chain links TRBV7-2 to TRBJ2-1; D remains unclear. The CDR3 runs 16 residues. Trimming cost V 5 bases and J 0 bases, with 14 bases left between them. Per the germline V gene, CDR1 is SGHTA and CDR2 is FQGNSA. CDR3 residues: CASSRHGSSSYNEQFF. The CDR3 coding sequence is TGTGCCAGCAGCCGCCACGGTAGTAGCTCCTACAATGAGCAGTTCTTC.

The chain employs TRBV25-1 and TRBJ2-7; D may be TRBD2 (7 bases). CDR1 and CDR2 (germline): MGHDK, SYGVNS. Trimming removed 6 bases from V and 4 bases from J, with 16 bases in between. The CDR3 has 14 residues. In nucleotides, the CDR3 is TGTGCCAGCAGGGGGGAGGGGGGCCAATACGAGCAGTACTTC. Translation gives CASRGEGGQYEQYF.

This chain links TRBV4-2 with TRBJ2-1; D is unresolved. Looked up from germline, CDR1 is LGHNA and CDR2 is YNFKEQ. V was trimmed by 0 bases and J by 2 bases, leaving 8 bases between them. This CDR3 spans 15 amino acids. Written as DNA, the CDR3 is TGTGCCAGCAGCCAAGATCTACCAACCTACAATGAGCAGTTCTTC. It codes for CASSQDLPTYNEQFF.

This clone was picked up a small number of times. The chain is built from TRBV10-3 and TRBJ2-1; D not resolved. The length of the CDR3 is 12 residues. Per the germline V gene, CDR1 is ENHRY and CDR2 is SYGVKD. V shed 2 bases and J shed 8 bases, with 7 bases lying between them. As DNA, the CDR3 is TGTGCCATCAGTGAGCTCAGAGATGAGCAGTTCTTC. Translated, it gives CAISELRDEQFF.

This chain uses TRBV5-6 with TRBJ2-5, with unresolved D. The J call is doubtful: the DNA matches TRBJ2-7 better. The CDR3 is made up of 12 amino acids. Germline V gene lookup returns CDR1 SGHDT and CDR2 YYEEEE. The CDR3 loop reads CASSTEPHEQYF. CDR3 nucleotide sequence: TGTGCCAGCAGCACCGAACCCCACGAGCAGTACTTC.

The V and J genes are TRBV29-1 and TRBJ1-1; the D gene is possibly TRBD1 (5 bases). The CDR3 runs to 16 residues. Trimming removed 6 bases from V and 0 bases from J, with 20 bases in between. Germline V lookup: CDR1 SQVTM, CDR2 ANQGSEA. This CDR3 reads CSVVGRASRMNTEAFF. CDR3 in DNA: TGCAGCGTGGTAGGCAGGGCATCTCGCATGAACACTGAAGCTTTCTTT.

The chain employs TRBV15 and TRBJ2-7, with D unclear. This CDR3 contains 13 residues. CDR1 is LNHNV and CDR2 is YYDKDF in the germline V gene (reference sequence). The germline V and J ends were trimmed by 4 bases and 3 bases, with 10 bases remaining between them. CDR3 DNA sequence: TGTGCCACCAGCACGAACACCCGCTACGAGCAGTACTTC. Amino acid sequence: CATSTNTRYEQYF.

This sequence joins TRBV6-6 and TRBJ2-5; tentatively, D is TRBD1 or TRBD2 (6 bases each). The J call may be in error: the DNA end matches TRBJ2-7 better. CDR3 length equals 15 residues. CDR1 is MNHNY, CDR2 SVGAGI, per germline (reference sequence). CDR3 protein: CASSYSGGGSYEQYF. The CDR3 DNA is TGTGCCAGCAGTTACTCGGGGGGCGGTTCTTACGAGCAGTACTTC.

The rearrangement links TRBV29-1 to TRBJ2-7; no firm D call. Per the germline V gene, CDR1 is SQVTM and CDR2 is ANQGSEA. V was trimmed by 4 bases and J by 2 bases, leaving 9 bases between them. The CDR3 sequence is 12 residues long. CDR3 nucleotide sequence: TGCAGCGTTGTGGAAGGGACCTACGAGCAGTACTTC. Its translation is CSVVEGTYEQYF.

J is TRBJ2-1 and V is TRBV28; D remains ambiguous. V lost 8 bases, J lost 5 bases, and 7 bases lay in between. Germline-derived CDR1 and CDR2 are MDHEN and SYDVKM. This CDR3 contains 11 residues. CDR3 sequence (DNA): TGTGCCAGCCGTAGGGACAATGAGCAGTTCTTC. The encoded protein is CASRRDNEQFF.